A selection of T cell receptor beta chains follows, all from one sample in a study of T cell repertoires in cytomegalovirus infection. TCRdb used MiXCR to reprocess the reads, holding one entry per CDR3 protein. The repertoire holds roughly 320,000 distinct CDR3 sequences, 9.5% seen once, with about 3.9% in the top ten. Sequences were obtained from PBMCs. The receptors were gathered from a human donor in good health (CMV status not recorded). Some clones in this sample may be carry-over from other donors' samples. The CDR3 runs from the conserved cysteine through the conserved F or W. D genes are given only for firm matches. Clone size appears in some rows only: once, few, many, or a class for an expanded clone.

D gene: TRBD1
clone size: few
V gene: TRBV4-3
J gene: TRBJ2-7
CDR3 DNA: TGCGCCAGCAGCCTATGGGACAGGGGGCAATACGAGCAGTACTTC
CDR3 protein: CASSLWDRGQYEQYF

D gene: -
clone size: -
V gene: TRBV2
J gene: TRBJ1-1
CDR3 DNA: TGTGCCAGCAGTGGTCGGGGGCGGAACACTGAAGCTTTCTTT
CDR3 protein: CASSGRGRNTEAFF

D gene: -
clone size: few
V gene: TRBV6-2/TRBV6-3
J gene: TRBJ1-2
CDR3 DNA: TGTGCCAGCAGTTACAGAGAAACTAACTATGGCTACACCTTC
CDR3 protein: CASSYRETNYGYTF

D gene: -
clone size: -
V gene: TRBV7-3
J gene: TRBJ1-6
CDR3 DNA: TGTGCCAGCAGCACCGCCGGGGGGAATTCACCCCTCCACTTT
CDR3 protein: CASSTAGGNSPLHF

D gene: TRBD2
clone size: -
V gene: TRBV3-1
J gene: TRBJ2-5
CDR3 DNA: TGTGCCAGCAGCCTCGGGACTAGCATACAAGAGACCCAGTACTTC
CDR3 protein: CASSLGTSIQETQYF

D gene: -
clone size: many
V gene: TRBV7-2
J gene: TRBJ2-5
CDR3 DNA: TGTGCCAGCAGCGTCAGTCGGACTACCCAAGAGACCCAGTACTTC
CDR3 protein: CASSVSRTTQETQYF

D gene: -
clone size: once
V gene: TRBV30
J gene: TRBJ2-5
CDR3 DNA: TGTGCCTGGAATCACGGGGAGACCCAGTACTTC
CDR3 protein: CAWNHGETQYF

D gene: TRBD1
clone size: -
V gene: TRBV7-2
J gene: TRBJ1-5
CDR3 DNA: TGTGCCAGCAGCTTAGGACAGGGGGCGCGTCAGCCCCAGCATTTT
CDR3 protein: CASSLGQGARQPQHF

D gene: -
clone size: -
V gene: TRBV28
J gene: TRBJ1-1
CDR3 DNA: TGTGCCAGCAGTTTCGGGGGCGCGGGGACTGAAGCTTTCTTT
CDR3 protein: CASSFGGAGTEAFF

D gene: TRBD1
clone size: many
V gene: TRBV7-6
J gene: TRBJ1-2
CDR3 DNA: TGTGCCAGCAGCCCCGTTGGGATTGACAGGGGAAACTATGGCTACACCTTC
CDR3 protein: CASSPVGIDRGNYGYTF

D gene: -
clone size: few
V gene: TRBV11-3
J gene: TRBJ2-3
CDR3 DNA: TGTGCCAGCAGCTACGGACAGACCAGCACAGATACGCAGTATTTT
CDR3 protein: CASSYGQTSTDTQYF

D gene: -
clone size: -
V gene: TRBV15
J gene: TRBJ2-1
CDR3 DNA: TGTGCCACCAGCGACCGCGGGGATGAGCAGTTCTTC
CDR3 protein: CATSDRGDEQFF

D gene: -
clone size: -
V gene: TRBV2
J gene: TRBJ1-6
CDR3 DNA: TGTGCCAGCAGCCCTAAGGGGAATAATTCACCCCTCCACTTT
CDR3 protein: CASSPKGNNSPLHF

D gene: -
clone size: few
V gene: TRBV6-5
J gene: TRBJ2-2
CDR3 DNA: TGTGCCAGCAGCCTCGGACGGATCGGGGAGCTGTTTTTT
CDR3 protein: CASSLGRIGELFF

D gene: -
clone size: many
V gene: TRBV14
J gene: TRBJ1-6
CDR3 DNA: TGTGCCAGCAGCAGGGAAATTGATAATTCACCCCTCCACTTT
CDR3 protein: CASSREIDNSPLHF

D gene: -
clone size: -
V gene: TRBV5-6
J gene: TRBJ2-5
CDR3 DNA: TGTGCCAGCAATGGCAGGAAGGAGACCCAGTACTTC
CDR3 protein: CASNGRKETQYF

D gene: -
clone size: many
V gene: TRBV7-9
J gene: TRBJ1-5
CDR3 DNA: TGTGCCAGCAGCTTAGCCGCAATGGGGTTTGATCAGCCCCAGCATTTT
CDR3 protein: CASSLAAMGFDQPQHF

D gene: -
clone size: -
V gene: TRBV7-9
J gene: TRBJ2-7
CDR3 DNA: TGTGCCAGCAGCGAACGCAAGGAGCAGTACTTC
CDR3 protein: CASSERKEQYF

D gene: -
clone size: many
V gene: TRBV27
J gene: TRBJ2-5
CDR3 DNA: TGTGCCAGCAGTTTAACAGTGACAAATATCGGGACCCAGTACTTC
CDR3 protein: CASSLTVTNIGTQYF

D gene: TRBD2
clone size: -
V gene: TRBV5-6
J gene: TRBJ2-1
CDR3 DNA: TGTGCCAGCAGCTTGCCGACTAGCGGGAGGGTCTACAATGAGCAGTTCTTC
CDR3 protein: CASSLPTSGRVYNEQFF

D gene: TRBD1
clone size: many
V gene: TRBV7-2
J gene: TRBJ2-1
CDR3 DNA: TGTGCCAGCAGATCGGGACAGTCCTACAATGAGCAGTTCTTC
CDR3 protein: CASRSGQSYNEQFF

D gene: TRBD2
clone size: few
V gene: TRBV27
J gene: TRBJ2-7
CDR3 DNA: TGTGCCAGCAGTTTATACCCTAGCGGGGGAACTTACGAGCAGTACTTC
CDR3 protein: CASSLYPSGGTYEQYF

D gene: TRBD2
clone size: few
V gene: TRBV6-2/TRBV6-3
J gene: TRBJ2-1
CDR3 DNA: TGTGCCAGCAGTGTAGCGGGACGGCAATCCTACAATGAGCAGTTCTTC
CDR3 protein: CASSVAGRQSYNEQFF

D gene: -
clone size: -
V gene: TRBV5-6
J gene: TRBJ2-2
CDR3 DNA: TGTGCCAGCAGCTTGGGGGGAACGTCGAACACCGGGGAGCTGTTTTTT
CDR3 protein: CASSLGGTSNTGELFF

D gene: -
clone size: few
V gene: TRBV11-2
J gene: TRBJ2-1
CDR3 DNA: TGTGCCAGCAGCCAGTTGATTGCGGGCCCCAGCTCCTACAATGAGCAGTTCTTC
CDR3 protein: CASSQLIAGPSSYNEQFF

D gene: -
clone size: many
V gene: TRBV7-9
J gene: TRBJ2-1
CDR3 DNA: TGTGCCAGCAGCACTAGGTACGAGCAGTTCTTC
CDR3 protein: CASSTRYEQFF

D gene: -
clone size: -
V gene: TRBV6-2/TRBV6-3
J gene: TRBJ1-6
CDR3 DNA: TGTGCCAGCAGCCGGTACCCAACGATGACGAATAATTCACCCCTCCACTTT
CDR3 protein: CASSRYPTMTNNSPLHF

D gene: -
clone size: many
V gene: TRBV7-8
J gene: TRBJ2-1
CDR3 DNA: TGTGCCAGCAGCTTACAAGGAGGGTCCTACAATGAGCAGTTCTTC
CDR3 protein: CASSLQGGSYNEQFF